Described below is a single T cell receptor beta chain sequence and its context. This specimen comes from a study of blood T cell repertoires in COVID-19. Across the study: The United States, Italy and Spain supplied acute and convalescent COVID-19 samples. PBMCs, B-cell-depleted T cells, or T cells provided the cDNA or gDNA that made up the material.

Trimming cost V 1 base and J 0 bases, with 8 bases left between them. This CDR3 region has 15 residues. Germline V gene lookup returns CDR1 SEHNR and CDR2 FQNEAQ (reference sequence). Source study methods: The assay estimated nucleated cells by amplifying reference gene primers. TCRdb's table, derived via immunoSEQ multiplex PCR, lists solely in-frame clones and lacks some. The V and J calls and clone size are taken from that table; D and trimming were inferred from the DNA. The sample lists fewer than 80,000 clones, 88% occurring once. The V gene is TRBV7-9, the J gene TRBJ2-3, with D uncertain. The clonotype was recovered from a human donor in a cohort sampled during active COVID-19. Sequenced input: peripheral blood. The CDR3 reads CASSLVGSSTDTQYF. In nucleotides, the CDR3 is TGTGCCAGCAGCTTAGTAGGTAGCAGCACAGATACGCAGTATTTT.